The subject of this entry is one T cell receptor (beta chain). This specimen belongs to a study of shared T cell receptors in the human thymus. Germline lookup yields CDR1 SNHLY and CDR2 FYNNEI. V lost 5 bases and J lost 0; bases outside the gene matches: 3. The CDR3 consists of 16 residues. The data were produced by immunoSEQ multiplex PCR, yet TCRdb's version contains in-frame clones alone and is incomplete. The profile shows about 660,000 clones, roughly 88% of them singletons. These data are also associated with another study on human thymus T cells. That study reports: Immunologically healthy infants in Finland undergoing congenital heart defect surgery were the donors. Thymus tissue was removed during corrective cardiac surgery. Use of V and J genes seemed skewed within the thymic and blood repertoires. Unrelated people showed highly overlapping thymic repertoires, related research reported.

This receptor was taken from a boy younger than two with a congenital heart defect. The chain combines TRBV2 with TRBJ2-3; 12 bases match TRBD2. The sample was thymocytes. DNA for the CDR3: TGTGCCAGCAGTCCAACTAGCGGGAGGAGCACAGATACGCAGTATTTT. Translating it yields CASSPTSGRSTDTQYF.